The 4 T cell receptor beta chains given below trace back to one sample, sequenced in a study of T-cell memory formation after mild COVID-19. TCRdb analysed the 5' RACE reads with MiXCR anew, one entry per CDR3 protein. Of fewer than 400,000 distinct CDR3 sequences listed, approximately 15% are singletons. The sequencing sample was made of PBMCs or a T cell subset sorted from them (not recorded which). The receptors were gathered from a man aged 18 to 29 who had mild COVID-19 (a few samples of this study predate the infection). Cell type and time point are not known.

This clonotype was seen a handful of times. The chain has TRBV6-2 or TRBV6-3 and TRBJ1-2, with D perhaps matching TRBD1 (6 bases). Germline CDR1 and CDR2: MNHEY and SVGEGT. The CDR3 length is 13 residues. Trimming shortened V by 7 bases and J by 7 bases, and 16 bases separated the two germline ends. Written as DNA, the CDR3 is TGTGCCAGCATTGACGACAGGTCGGGTGGCTACACCTTC. Its protein is CASIDDRSGGYTF.

This sequence joins TRBV12-3 or TRBV12-4 and TRBJ2-3; TRBD1 agrees at 8 bases. J gave up 5 bases and V 3 bases, and 7 bases lay outside the gene matches. The CDR3 consists of 15 residues. CDR3 sequence (DNA): TGTGCCAGCAGTTTGTTCGCACAGGGGGAAGATACGCAGTATTTT. Encoded protein: CASSLFAQGEDTQYF.

J is TRBJ2-3 and V is TRBV6-2 or TRBV6-3; TRBD2 agrees at 7 bases. Germline CDR1 is MNHEY and CDR2 is SVGEGT. V trimming: 0 bases; J trimming: 0 bases; junction bases outside the gene matches: 9. The CDR3 is made up of 18 amino acids. CDR3 sequence reads: CASSYSASGETSTDTQYF. The CDR3 DNA is TGTGCCAGCAGTTACTCTGCTAGCGGAGAGACTAGCACAGATACGCAGTATTTT.

This chain joins TRBV30 and TRBJ2-7; 9 bases agree with TRBD2. This CDR3 comprises 16 residues. The V and J ends lost 4 bases and 0 bases, in that order; junction bases with no gene match: 10. Germline V gives CDR1 GTSNPN, CDR2 SVGIG (reference sequence). The CDR3 region is CAWTHLPGLASYEQYV. As DNA, the CDR3 is TGTGCCTGGACCCATCTGCCGGGACTAGCCTCCTACGAGCAGTACGTC.